The following is a T cell receptor (beta chain) sequence with its context. According to the study, TCR beta libraries were built with iRepertoire HTBI primers and CDR3-region Arm-PCR. TCRdb processed the multiplex PCR reads anew with MiXCR; each CDR3 protein has one entry. The sample carries approximately 690,000 distinct CDR3 sequences, about 32% recorded once. This CDR3 region has 18 residues. After removal of 8 bases from V and 2 bases from J, the junction contained 17 bases not matched to a gene. Germline V gene lookup returns CDR1 MGHDK and CDR2 SYGVNS. This sample was included in a study of regulatory T cells in long-lasting Graves disease. Specified time point: persistent/refractory GD, antithyroid drugs over 5 years with positive TRAb. RNA from PBMCs was the source of the TCR library. All patients originated from an endocrinology department located in Xi'an, China.

This specimen was peripheral blood mononuclear cells (PBMCs), taken when the disease was refractory, from a patient treated with antithyroid drugs. This receptor was taken from a female donor with Graves disease. The chain recombines TRBV25-1 with TRBJ1-1; 10 nucleotides line up with TRBD1. Written as DNA, the CDR3 is TGTGCCAGCGCCCGGGACAGGGGTACAAACTCCCGCAACACTGAAGCTTTCTTT. This codes for CASARDRGTNSRNTEAFF.